This T cell receptor (beta chain) was identified during a study of cytomegalovirus exposure and HLA in healthy donors. Primers for the PCR totalled 60 Vbeta and 13 Jbeta. The method was immunoSEQ multiplex PCR; TCRdb's version includes in-frame clones alone and lacks a portion of them. Of 120,000 to 150,000 clones detected, 65% to 85% appear once; the ten largest clones hold around 6.7%. Deletions cut 4 bases from V and 3 bases from J, with 19 bases between. Germline values: CDR1 SGDLS, CDR2 YYNGEE. The CDR3 runs to 17 residues. Sequenced input: PBMCs. The receptor comes from a woman aged 40 to 50 in good health and CMV-seropositive. The chain combines TRBV9 with TRBJ2-2; tentative D call: TRBD2 (6 bases). In DNA form, the CDR3 reads TGTGCCAGCAGCCCGCTGGCGTATAGGGACTACACCGGGGAGCTGTTTTTT. This codes for CASSPLAYRDYTGELFF.